The clone carrying this T cell receptor beta chain was seen a single time. What it recognizes is unknown. V lost 3 bases to trimming and J lost 12 bases; unmatched junction nucleotides: 13. The CDR3 is made up of 15 amino acids. Germline V gene sequence: CDR1 KGHSH, CDR2 LQKENI. This sample is drawn from a study of T cell responses to AZD1222 COVID-19 vaccine. Whole-study results and caveats: Two AZD1222 administrations were followed by greater Spike-specific TCR breadth and depth. Repertoires were obtained only post-peak T cell response.

TCRdb's copy holds only in-frame clones and misses some; the assay was immunoSEQ multiplex PCR. This sample has 120,000 or so clones; 80% to 90% occur once, and the top ten carry more than 14%. The receptor's source is an adult who received the AZD1222 COVID-19 vaccine. Source: peripheral blood, taken 28 days after the second AZD1222 dose. The chain is built from TRBV18 and TRBJ1-4, with 7 bases aligning to TRBD1. The CDR3 region is CASSPPRQGEHQLFF. CDR3 DNA: TGTGCCAGCTCACCCCCGCGACAGGGAGAGCATCAACTGTTTTTT.